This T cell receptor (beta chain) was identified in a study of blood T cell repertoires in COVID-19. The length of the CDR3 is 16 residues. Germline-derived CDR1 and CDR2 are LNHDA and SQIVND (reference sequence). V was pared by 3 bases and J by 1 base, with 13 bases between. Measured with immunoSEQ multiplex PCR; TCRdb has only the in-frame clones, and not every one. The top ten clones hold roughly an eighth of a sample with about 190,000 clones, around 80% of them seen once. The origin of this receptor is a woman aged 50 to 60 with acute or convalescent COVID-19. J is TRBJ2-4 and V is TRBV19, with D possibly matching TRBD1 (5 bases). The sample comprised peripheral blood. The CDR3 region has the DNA TGTGCCAGTAGTATCAACCGACAGCTTGCCAAAAACATTCAGTACTTC. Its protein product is CASSINRQLAKNIQYF.